Shown below are 8 T cell receptor beta chains from a single sample sequenced in a study of blood T cell repertoires in COVID-19. The table came from immunoSEQ multiplex PCR; TCRdb's copy has only in-frame clones and leaves some out. The table lists around 100,000 clones, 91% of them singletons. Sequenced input: peripheral blood. All receptors come from a human donor with active COVID-19. The donor label of this sample is uncertain.

The chain recombines TRBV7-9 with TRBJ1-4; D might be TRBD1 (5 bases). Germline values: CDR1 SEHNR, CDR2 FQNEAQ (reference sequence). The length of the CDR3 is 16 residues. V was clipped by 1 base and J by 0 bases, with 9 bases between them. CDR3 sequence (DNA): TGTGCCAGCAGCTTAGAGACAGCGTCAACTAATGAAAAACTGTTTTTT. It codes for CASSLETASTNEKLFF.

V and J are TRBV6-1 and TRBJ2-1; no clear D. Germline V CDR1 and CDR2: MNHNS, SASEGT. CDR3 length: 12 residues. The V and J ends lost 2 bases and 14 bases respectively, with 13 bases between them. The CDR3 region has the DNA TGTGCCAGCAGTGAACGGAGTCGAATCAAGTTCTTC. Encoded protein: CASSERSRIKFF.

Here the CDR3 reads CAIMAVTGNTIYF. CDR3 in DNA: TGTGCCATCATGGCGGTCACTGGAAACACCATATATTTT. The J gene is TRBJ1-3, the V gene TRBV10-3; no reliable D call. The length of the CDR3 is 13 residues. Germline CDR1 reads ENHRY; CDR2 reads SYGVKD. Trimming pared 7 bases from V and 2 bases from J, leaving 9 bases between.

The chain recombines TRBV19 with TRBJ2-3; D unclear. V was trimmed by 5 bases and J by 6 bases, leaving 12 bases between them. Germline-derived CDR1 and CDR2 are LNHDA and SQIVND (reference sequence). The CDR3 loop spans 13 amino acids. CDR3 in DNA: TGTGCCAGTAGTTCTCCCTCAGCGGATACGCAGTATTTT. Protein product: CASSSPSADTQYF.

The chain joins TRBV5-1 to TRBJ2-3; 9 bases are shared with TRBD1. Trimming took 3 bases from V and 4 from J; bases not matched to a gene: 6. This CDR3 is 15 amino acids long. Germline assignment: CDR1 SGHRS and CDR2 YFSETQ. CDR3 amino acids: CASSSLGQGSDTQYF. As DNA, the CDR3 is TGCGCCAGCAGCTCCCTCGGACAGGGGTCAGATACGCAGTATTTT.

The rearrangement uses TRBV7-2 and TRBJ2-3, with 12 bases lining up with TRBD2. This CDR3 contains 15 residues. Germline V gives CDR1 SGHTA, CDR2 FQGNSA. J gave up 5 bases and V 4 bases, and 4 bases lay outside the gene matches. The CDR3 spells CASSSTSGGLDTQYF. Written as DNA, the CDR3 is TGTGCCAGCAGCTCTACTAGCGGGGGGCTAGATACGCAGTATTTT.

The chain recombines TRBV3-1 (or the pseudogene TRBV3-2) with TRBJ1-1; possible D gene TRBD1, 6 bases. CDR1 is LGHDT, CDR2 YNNKEL, per germline (reference sequence). Trimming removed 1 base at V and 7 bases at J, with 16 bases between. This CDR3 spans 15 amino acids. CDR3 in DNA: TGTGCCAGCAGCCAAGCCTCGACAGGTGCAATTGAAGCTTTCTTT. Protein product: CASSQASTGAIEAFF.

The V gene is TRBV7-6, the J gene TRBJ2-5, with 8 nucleotides matching TRBD1. The CDR3 consists of 14 residues. The germline V gene encodes CDR1 SGHVS and CDR2 FNYEAQ. Unmatched junction bases numbered 2, after V lost 1 base and J lost 4 bases. For the CDR3, the DNA is TGTGCCAGCAGCTTAGTACAGGGGGGAGAGACCCAGTACTTC. This codes for CASSLVQGGETQYF.